The source of this T cell receptor (beta chain) is a study of T cell repertoires in cytomegalovirus infection (dated by TCRdb to about 2019). For the study in its entirety: Alongside well-studied HLA-B-restricted epitopes, the peptide stimulations were aimed at recently identified HLA-C-restricted CMV epitopes, whose presentation resists viral immunomodulation. Donor HLA type was relevant to the analysis, as public TCR beta signatures indicated carriage of CMV infection together with the matching HLA type. The paper's findings and limits, for the study overall: The ex vivo response was dominated by HLA-C-restricted CMV-specific TCR beta clonotypes, which also provided the single most frequent clonotype in two of eight donors. In both this cohort and an independent cohort of some 380 donors, the cumulative frequency of public TCR beta family members distinguished carriers of CMV infection plus the relevant HLA type.

In the paper's terms, the treatment or condition label means: in vitro stimulation with specific CMV peptide epitopes to enrich CMV-specific T cells. Sequencing was performed on an Illumina HiSeq 1500. TCRdb applied fastp at Q25 and MiXCR to the public reads, then kept only in-frame beta chains. Rows are combined by CDR3 protein, so each entry shows the most common genes and DNA. This sample holds about 770,000 distinct CDR3 sequences; almost 30% were observed only once. Over 10% of the sample is taken by the ten largest. Trimming takes 5 bases off V and 1 base off J; junction bases not matched to a gene: 4. Inclusive of the bounding cysteine and phenylalanine, the CDR3 is 14 residues long. The kept DNA is CDR3 alone, 42 bases in frame from the first base. From a lookup of the germline V gene, CDR1 and CDR2 are SGHTA and FQGNSA. This clonotype appeared many times. The antigen it recognizes is unknown. Base qualities are not at hand, and no much larger clone is one base apart.

The specimen was cultured CD8+ T cells from PBMCs, collected from culture after CMV antigen stimulation. The chain was built from TRBV7-2 and TRBJ2-5, with 7 bases in between that match TRBD1. The sequence was collected from a human donor in good health (CMV status not recorded). Some clones in this sample may be carry-over from other donors' samples. The CDR3: CASSPGTAQETQYF. The nucleotides read TGTGCCAGCAGCCCTGGGACAGCCCAAGAGACCCAGTACTTC.